This T cell receptor beta chain was found in a study of CD8+ T cells in alopecia areata. The CDR3 extends over 13 amino acids. The V segment lost 5 bases and the J segment 6 bases; nucleotides outside the gene matches: 5. Per the germline V gene, CDR1 is GTSNPN and CDR2 is SVGIG (reference sequence). RNA extraction and reverse transcription yielded cDNA as sequencing template. Profiled with immunoSEQ multiplex PCR; TCRdb holds only in-frame clones, not every one. This table holds 85,000 to 95,000 clones, 60% to 80% found once. Treatment of the sample: oral pan-JAK inhibitor, 5-10 mg twice daily. Samples from alopecia areata patients were lesional scalp punch biopsies and peripheral blood.

The J gene is TRBJ1-2, the V gene TRBV30; 11 bases line up with TRBD1. Here the sequenced sample was CD8+ T cells sorted from blood, taken at roughly week 45, from a patient treated with tofacitinib. The receptor was isolated from a human donor with alopecia areata. DNA of the CDR3: TGTGCCTGGTCCGGGACAGGGGGGGATGGCTACACCTTC. It specifies CAWSGTGGDGYTF.